This T cell receptor beta chain stems from a study of a mutant IDH1 vaccine in newly diagnosed glioma. Germline V gene data show CDR1 as SGHRS and CDR2 as YFSETQ. With 4 bases removed from V and 1 base from J, the gap between germline ends came to 8 bases. This CDR3 is 14 amino acids long. TCRdb's copy holds only in-frame clones and misses some; the assay was immunoSEQ multiplex PCR. The sample comprises over 55,000 clones, 65% to 85% of which are singletons, and approximately 4.5% rests with the top ten. The time point denotes: baseline, week 1 (first vaccination visit). The treatment is: pre-vaccination baseline after standard-of-care therapy.

Sequenced here: peripheral blood mononuclear cells (PBMCs), sampled from a glioma patient treated with radiotherapy, temozolomide or both. This chain links TRBV5-1 with TRBJ2-2; D remains unclear. This TCR derives from a woman between 18 and 29 years old with glioma. Some clones in this sample may be carry-over from other donors' samples. CDR3 protein: CASSDTLNTGELFF. CDR3 nucleotide sequence: TGCGCCAGCAGCGACACGTTGAACACCGGGGAGCTGTTTTTT.